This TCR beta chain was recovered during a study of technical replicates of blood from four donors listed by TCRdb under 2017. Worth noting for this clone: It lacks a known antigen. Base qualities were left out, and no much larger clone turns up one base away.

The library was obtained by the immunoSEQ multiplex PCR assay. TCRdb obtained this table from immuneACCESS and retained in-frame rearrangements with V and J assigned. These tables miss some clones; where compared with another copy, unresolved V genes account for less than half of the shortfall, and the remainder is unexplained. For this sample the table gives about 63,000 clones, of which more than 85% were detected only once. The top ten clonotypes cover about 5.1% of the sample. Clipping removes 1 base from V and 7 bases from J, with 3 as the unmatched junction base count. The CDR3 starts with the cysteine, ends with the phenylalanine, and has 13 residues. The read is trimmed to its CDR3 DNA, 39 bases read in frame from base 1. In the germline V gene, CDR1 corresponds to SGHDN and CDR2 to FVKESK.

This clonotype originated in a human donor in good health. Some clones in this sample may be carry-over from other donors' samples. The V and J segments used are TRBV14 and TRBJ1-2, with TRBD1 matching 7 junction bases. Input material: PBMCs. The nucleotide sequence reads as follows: TGTGCCAGCAGCCAAGGACAGGGAGGTGGCTACACCTTC. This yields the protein CASSQGQGGGYTF.